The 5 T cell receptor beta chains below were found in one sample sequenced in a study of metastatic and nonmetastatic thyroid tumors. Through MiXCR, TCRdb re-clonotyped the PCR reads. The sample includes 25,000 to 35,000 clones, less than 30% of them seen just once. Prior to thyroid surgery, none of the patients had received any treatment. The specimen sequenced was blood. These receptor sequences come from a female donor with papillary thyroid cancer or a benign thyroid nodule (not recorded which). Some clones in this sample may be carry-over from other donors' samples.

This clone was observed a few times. The CDR3 is CASSIRAWAGDTDTQYF. The CDR3 region has the DNA TGTGCCAGTAGTATTCGGGCTTGGGCCGGGGACACAGATACGCAGTATTTT. This chain connects TRBV19 to TRBJ2-3, with D possibly being TRBD2 (5 bases). The V end lost 3 bases, the J end lost 2 bases, and 18 bases lay between the germline ends. This CDR3 has 17 amino acids. Germline V gene lookup returns CDR1 LNHDA and CDR2 SQIVND (reference sequence).

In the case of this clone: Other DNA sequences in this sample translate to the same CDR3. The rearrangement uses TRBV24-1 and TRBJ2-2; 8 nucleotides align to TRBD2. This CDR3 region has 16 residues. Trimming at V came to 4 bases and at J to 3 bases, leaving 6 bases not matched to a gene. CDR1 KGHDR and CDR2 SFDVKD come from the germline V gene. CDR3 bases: TGTGCCACCAGTGACCTTGCGGGAGGTGACACCGGGGAGCTGTTTTTT. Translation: CATSDLAGGDTGELFF.

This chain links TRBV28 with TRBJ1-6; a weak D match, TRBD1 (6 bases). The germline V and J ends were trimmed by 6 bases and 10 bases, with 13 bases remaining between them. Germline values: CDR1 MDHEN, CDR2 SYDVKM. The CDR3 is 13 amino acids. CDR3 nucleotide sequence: TGTGCCAGCAGGAAAGCAGGGGACTCACCCCTCCACTTT. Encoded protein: CASRKAGDSPLHF.

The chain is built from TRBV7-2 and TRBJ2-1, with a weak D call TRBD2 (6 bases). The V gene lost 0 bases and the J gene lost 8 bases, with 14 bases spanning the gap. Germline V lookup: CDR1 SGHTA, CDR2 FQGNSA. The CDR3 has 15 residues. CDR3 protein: CASSLATGALDEQFF. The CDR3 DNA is TGTGCCAGCAGCTTAGCAACGGGAGCCCTCGATGAGCAGTTCTTC.

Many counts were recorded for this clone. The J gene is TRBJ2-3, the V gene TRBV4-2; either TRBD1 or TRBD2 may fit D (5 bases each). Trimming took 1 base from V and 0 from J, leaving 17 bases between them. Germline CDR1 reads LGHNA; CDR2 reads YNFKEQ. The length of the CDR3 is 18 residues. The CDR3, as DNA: TGTGCCAGCAGCCAAGGAAGCGCCGGGACGCCTAGCACAGATACGCAGTATTTT. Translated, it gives CASSQGSAGTPSTDTQYF.